One and the same sample provided the 5 T cell receptor beta chains below, sequenced in a study of identical twins. TCRdb passed the 5' RACE reads through MiXCR, listing each CDR3 protein once. Among 300,000 or so distinct CDR3 sequences listed, roughly 10% were seen once. The same sample was also studied in work on yellow fever vaccine responses in identical twins.

The sequencing sample was made of CD8+ T cells sorted from blood. Receptors were obtained from a woman under 30 in good health.

This clonotype came up a few times. V and J are TRBV14 and TRBJ2-7; 9 nucleotides agree with TRBD2. Looked up from germline, CDR1 is SGHDN and CDR2 is FVKESK. The CDR3 contains 16 residues. V shed 0 bases, J shed 6 bases, and the junction held 9 bases outside the gene matches. CDR3 DNA sequence: TGTGCCAGCAGCCAAGATAGTAGCGGACTAGCGAGCGAGCAGTACTTC. Protein: CASSQDSSGLASEQYF.

V is TRBV6-5 and J is TRBJ1-1; D gene uncertain. V lost 0 bases and J 6 bases, leaving 11 bases between the germline ends. The CDR3 runs 14 residues. Germline V gene sequence: CDR1 MNHEY, CDR2 SVGAGI. The CDR3 region has the DNA TGTGCCAGCAGTTACTCCGCTGGACCTTCTGAAGCTTTCTTT. The encoded protein is CASSYSAGPSEAFF.

This clonotype was seen only a few times. The chain carries TRBV7-6 and TRBJ2-1; 7 bases are shared with TRBD1. Per the germline V gene, CDR1 is SGHVS and CDR2 is FNYEAQ. Unmatched junction bases numbered 7, after V lost 5 bases and J lost 6 bases. The CDR3 consists of 14 residues. The CDR3: CASSDPDRVNEQFF. CDR3 DNA sequence: TGTGCCAGCAGCGACCCAGACAGGGTCAATGAGCAGTTCTTC.

The chain couples TRBV5-1 to TRBJ2-7; 7 nucleotides agree with TRBD1. The ends lost 2 bases at V and 4 bases at J; junction bases unmatched: 9. Germline CDR1 is SGHRS and CDR2 is YFSETQ. The CDR3 sequence is 15 residues long. This CDR3 is CASSFGTEEGYEQYF. As DNA, the CDR3 is TGCGCCAGCAGCTTTGGGACAGAAGAAGGTTACGAGCAGTACTTC.

The chain carries TRBV12-3 or TRBV12-4 and TRBJ2-7, with 11 bases that match TRBD1. CDR3 length: 15 residues. Unmatched junction bases numbered 10, after V lost 7 bases and J lost 5 bases. The CDR3 coding sequence is TGTGCCAGCACCCCGGGACAGGGGGTTATCGACGAGCAGTACTTC. It encodes CASTPGQGVIDEQYF.